Presented here are 21 T cell receptor beta chains from one specimen sequenced in a study of PD-L1 blockade in urothelial cancer. Time point of the sample: pretreatment peripheral blood. The repertoire was sequenced with immunoSEQ multiplex PCR; TCRdb's copy has only in-frame clones and lacks some. This sample has about 74,000 clones; 85% to 90% occur once, and the top ten carry 3.5% to 5%. The sequencing here drew on PBMCs, taken around atezolizumab (anti-PD-L1) treatment. The receptors here all came from a man between 70 and 80 years old with urothelial cancer.

The chain uses TRBV5-6 and TRBJ2-7, with 9 bases that match TRBD1. The CDR3 extends over 13 amino acids. Trimming took 4 bases from V and 4 from J; bases not matched to a gene: 3. CDR1 is SGHDT and CDR2 is YYEEEE in the germline V gene. The CDR3 protein is CASSAGTGYEQYF. CDR3 in DNA: TGTGCCAGCAGCGCCGGGACAGGGTACGAGCAGTACTTC.

The chain recombines TRBV5-1 with TRBJ2-1; D is unresolved. This CDR3 has 15 amino acids. The germline V gene has CDR1 SGHRS and CDR2 YFSETQ. V gave up 3 bases and J gave up 2 bases, with 12 bases separating them. The CDR3 region is CASSSGSSTYNEQFF. The CDR3 DNA sequence: TGCGCCAGCAGCTCCGGTAGTAGCACCTACAATGAGCAGTTCTTC.

The chain is built from TRBV5-1 and TRBJ2-3; 11 bases align to TRBD2. The CDR3 consists of 16 residues. V lost 0 bases and J lost 4; bases outside the gene matches: 4. Germline lookup yields CDR1 SGHRS and CDR2 YFSETQ. The CDR3 here is CASSLEASGRSDTQYF. CDR3 bases: TGCGCCAGCAGCTTGGAGGCTAGCGGGAGGTCAGATACGCAGTATTTT.

V gene TRBV4-1 combines with J gene TRBJ2-1; D call uncertain. The germline V and J ends were trimmed by 0 bases and 6 bases, with 15 bases remaining between them. This CDR3 contains 16 residues. The V gene's germline CDR1 is MGHRA and CDR2 YSYEKL. The CDR3 sequence: CASSQDSQGSLNEQFF. For the CDR3, the DNA is TGCGCCAGCAGCCAAGATAGCCAAGGTAGTCTCAATGAGCAGTTCTTC.

The chain links TRBV28 to TRBJ2-3; TRBD2 agrees at 12 bases. After removal of 7 bases from V and 4 bases from J, the junction contained 21 bases not matched to a gene. CDR1 MDHEN and CDR2 SYDVKM come from the germline V gene. The CDR3 contains 20 residues. The CDR3 DNA sequence: TGTGCCAGCATCGTGGGGTTGGCTAGCGGGAGGGCCGGGTTCCCAGATACGCAGTATTTT. Translation: CASIVGLASGRAGFPDTQYF.

The chain recombines TRBV25-1 with TRBJ2-5; D may be TRBD1 (5 bases). The germline V and J ends were trimmed by 1 base and 3 bases, with 9 bases remaining between them. The CDR3 is 14 residues long. Germline V gene lookup returns CDR1 MGHDK and CDR2 SYGVNS. As DNA, the CDR3 is TGTGCCAGCAGTGAATTGGACACTAAAGAGACCCAGTACTTC. It codes for CASSELDTKETQYF.

This chain uses TRBV27 with TRBJ1-5; no definite D call. The CDR3 totals 16 residues. V shed 0 bases and J shed 7 bases, with 16 bases lying between them. Germline V gene sequence: CDR1 MNHEY, CDR2 SMNVEV (reference sequence). CDR3 in DNA: TGTGCCAGCAGTTTATCGGGCGAGTTTCGTCACCAGCCCCAGCATTTT. As protein: CASSLSGEFRHQPQHF.

The chain carries TRBV13 and TRBJ2-1; 12 positions agree with TRBD2. This CDR3 is built from 18 residues. V shed 5 bases and J 4 bases; nucleotides not matched to a gene: 12. From germline, CDR1 is PRHDT and CDR2 FYEKMQ (reference sequence). As DNA, the CDR3 is TGTGCCAGCAGCGAAATGAAACGGACTAGCGGGAATTACAATGAGCAGTTCTTC. Translating gives CASSEMKRTSGNYNEQFF.

The chain couples TRBV11-2 to TRBJ2-3; the match to TRBD2 covers 10 bases. CDR1 is SGHAT, CDR2 FQNNGV, per germline. V dropped 5 bases and J dropped 3; count of bases not matched to a gene: 8. The CDR3 length is 16 residues. CDR3 sequence reads: CASSMRTSGYTDTQYF. In DNA, the CDR3 is TGTGCCAGCAGCATGAGGACTAGCGGTTATACAGATACGCAGTATTTT.

The chain carries TRBV2 and TRBJ2-5; 7 bases are shared with TRBD1. Unmatched junction bases numbered 7, after V lost 4 bases and J lost 5 bases. The CDR3 has 14 residues. The germline CDR1 and CDR2 sequences are SNHLY and FYNNEI. The CDR3 reads CASSGLTGKETQYF. CDR3 DNA sequence: TGTGCCAGCAGTGGACTGACAGGGAAGGAGACCCAGTACTTC.

V is TRBV4-1 and J is TRBJ1-2; TRBD1 aligns across 9 bases. The CDR3 is 16 residues long. CDR1 and CDR2 from the germline V gene are MGHRA and YSYEKL. Trimming took 1 base from V and 4 from J; bases not matched to a gene: 7. The CDR3 region has the DNA TGCGCCAGCAGCCAAGGGTACAGGGGGCATGGCTATGGCTACACCTTC. This encodes CASSQGYRGHGYGYTF.

The V gene is TRBV15, the J gene TRBJ2-7; a possible D gene is TRBD2 (5 bases). Germline V gene lookup returns CDR1 LNHNV and CDR2 YYDKDF (reference sequence). V lost 3 bases and J lost 3, with 9 bases in between. The CDR3 is made up of 13 amino acids. DNA for the CDR3: TGTGCCACCAGCAGGGACTTGGACTACGAGCAGTACTTC. It codes for CATSRDLDYEQYF.

The chain has TRBV7-9 and TRBJ2-3; the D is unclear. The CDR3 consists of 15 residues. The V end lost 5 bases, the J end lost 1 base, and 13 bases lay between the germline ends. Germline lookup yields CDR1 SEHNR and CDR2 FQNEAQ (reference sequence). Here the CDR3 DNA reads TGTGCCAGCAGCCCCCACCTCGGTGGCACAGATACGCAGTATTTT. As protein: CASSPHLGGTDTQYF.

This sequence joins TRBV6-6 and TRBJ2-7; D ambiguous. This CDR3 has 15 amino acids. Trimming stripped 6 bases from V and 2 bases from J, with 17 bases between. The germline V gene has CDR1 MNHNY and CDR2 SVGAGI (reference sequence). The CDR3 DNA sequence: TGTGCCAGCAGCAGTAACATGCTAGTTACCTACGAGCAGTACTTC. This encodes CASSSNMLVTYEQYF.

V gene TRBV11-2 combines with J gene TRBJ2-5; D possibly corresponds to TRBD2 (5 bases). In germline, CDR1 is SGHAT, CDR2 FQNNGV. Trimming left V 2 bases short and J 5 bases short, with 12 bases between. The CDR3 runs to 14 residues. CDR3 bases: TGTGCCAGCAGCTTAAATCCGGGGTCGGAGACCCAGTACTTC. Amino acids: CASSLNPGSETQYF.

This clone occurred a few times. The chain is built from TRBV7-8 and TRBJ2-7, with D perhaps TRBD1 (5 bases). Germline V CDR1 and CDR2: SGHVS, FQNEAQ. Trimming cost V 5 bases and J 0 bases, with 11 bases left between them. This CDR3 has 14 amino acids. The CDR3 spells CASSLGHSSYEQYF. CDR3 coding DNA: TGTGCCAGCAGCCTCGGACATTCCTCCTACGAGCAGTACTTC.

The chain couples TRBV6-4 to TRBJ1-1; D may be TRBD1 (5 bases). Germline CDR1 and CDR2: MRHNA and SNTAGT. This CDR3 comprises 15 residues. Trimming shortened V by 6 bases and J by 1 base, and 15 bases separated the two germline ends. CDR3 nucleotides: TGTGCCAGCAGGGCTAATGGGCAGGGGAACACTGAAGCTTTCTTT. Translated, it gives CASRANGQGNTEAFF.

The chain uses TRBV4-2 and TRBJ1-3; 10 bases line up with TRBD1. The junction had 5 bases not matched to a gene; V was cut back by 0 bases and J by 3 bases. The V gene's germline CDR1 is LGHNA and CDR2 YNFKEQ. This CDR3 has 17 residues. CDR3 coding DNA: TGTGCCAGCAGCCAAGAAGCGACAGGGGGCATTGGAAACACCATATATTTT. As protein: CASSQEATGGIGNTIYF.

V usage is TRBV6-1 and J usage is TRBJ1-2, with unresolved D. CDR1 is MNHNS and CDR2 is SASEGT in the germline V gene. Trimming removed 3 bases from V and 3 bases from J, with 8 bases in between. This CDR3 region has 13 residues. CDR3 in DNA: TGTGCCAGCAGTGAGTCGGGGTACTATGGCTACACCTTC. Its protein is CASSESGYYGYTF.

The chain's CDR3 is CASSQDYGESYEQYF. The DNA for the CDR3 is TGCGCCAGCAGCCAAGATTACGGGGAATCCTACGAGCAGTACTTC. The chain combines TRBV4-1 with TRBJ2-7; D may be TRBD2 (5 bases). Trimming removed 0 bases at V and 1 base at J, with 10 bases between. The CDR3 runs to 15 residues. Germline CDR1 and CDR2: MGHRA and YSYEKL.

The V and J genes are TRBV15 and TRBJ2-7; TRBD1 matches at 8 bases. Trimming removed 0 bases from V and 0 bases from J; junction bases left unmatched: 4. This CDR3 is built from 16 residues. Germline V gene data show CDR1 as LNHNV and CDR2 as YYDKDF (reference sequence). The CDR3 here is CATSRETGDFSYEQYF. The CDR3 DNA reads TGTGCCACCAGCAGAGAGACAGGGGACTTCTCCTACGAGCAGTACTTC.